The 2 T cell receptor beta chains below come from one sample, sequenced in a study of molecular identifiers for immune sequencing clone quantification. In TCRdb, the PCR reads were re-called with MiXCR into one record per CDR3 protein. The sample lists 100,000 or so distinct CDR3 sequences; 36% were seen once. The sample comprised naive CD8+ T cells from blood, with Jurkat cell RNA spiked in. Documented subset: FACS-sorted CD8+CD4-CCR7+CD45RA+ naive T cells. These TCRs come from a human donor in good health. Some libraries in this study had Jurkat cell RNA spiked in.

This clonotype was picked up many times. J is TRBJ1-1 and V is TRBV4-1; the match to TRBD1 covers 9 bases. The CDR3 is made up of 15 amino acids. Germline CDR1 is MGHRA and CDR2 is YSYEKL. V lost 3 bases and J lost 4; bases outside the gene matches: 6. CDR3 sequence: CASSQAGQGTTEAFF. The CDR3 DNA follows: TGCGCCAGCAGCCAGGCGGGACAGGGAACCACTGAAGCTTTCTTT.

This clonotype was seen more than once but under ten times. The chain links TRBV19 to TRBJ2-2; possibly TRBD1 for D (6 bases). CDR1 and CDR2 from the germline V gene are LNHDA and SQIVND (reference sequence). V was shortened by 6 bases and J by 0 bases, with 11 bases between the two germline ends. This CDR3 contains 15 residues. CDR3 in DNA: TGTGCCAGTAGCAACGACAGGACGAACACCGGGGAGCTGTTTTTT. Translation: CASSNDRTNTGELFF.